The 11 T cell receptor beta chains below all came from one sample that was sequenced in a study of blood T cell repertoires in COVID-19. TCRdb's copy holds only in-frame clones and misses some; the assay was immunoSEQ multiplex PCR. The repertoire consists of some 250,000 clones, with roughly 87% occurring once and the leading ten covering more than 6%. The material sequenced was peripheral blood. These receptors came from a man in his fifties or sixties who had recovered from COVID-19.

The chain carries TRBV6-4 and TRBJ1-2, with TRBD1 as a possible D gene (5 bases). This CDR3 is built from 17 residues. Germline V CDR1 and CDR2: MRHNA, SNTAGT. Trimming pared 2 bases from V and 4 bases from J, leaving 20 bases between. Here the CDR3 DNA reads TGTGCCAGCAGTGACACGAGGAGGGGTGACCGAACCTATGGCTACACCTTC. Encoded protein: CASSDTRRGDRTYGYTF.

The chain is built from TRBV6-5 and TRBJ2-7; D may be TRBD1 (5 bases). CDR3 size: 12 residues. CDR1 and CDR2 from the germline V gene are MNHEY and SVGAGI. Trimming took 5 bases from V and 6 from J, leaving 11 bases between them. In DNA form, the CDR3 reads TGTGCCAGCAGTAGATATACAGGCGAGCAGTACGTC. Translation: CASSRYTGEQYV.

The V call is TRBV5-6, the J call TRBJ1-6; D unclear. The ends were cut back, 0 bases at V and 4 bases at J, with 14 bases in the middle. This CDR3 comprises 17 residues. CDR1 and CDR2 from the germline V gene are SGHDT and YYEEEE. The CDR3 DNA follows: TGTGCCAGCAGCTTGGGTTCTCGACGGACTTATAATTCACCCCTCCACTTT. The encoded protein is CASSLGSRRTYNSPLHF.

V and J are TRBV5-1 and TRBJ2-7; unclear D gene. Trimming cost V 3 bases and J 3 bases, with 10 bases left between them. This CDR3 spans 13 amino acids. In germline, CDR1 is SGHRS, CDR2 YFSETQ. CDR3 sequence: CASSSKPDYEQYV. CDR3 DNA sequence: TGCGCCAGCAGCTCCAAACCAGACTACGAGCAGTACGTC.

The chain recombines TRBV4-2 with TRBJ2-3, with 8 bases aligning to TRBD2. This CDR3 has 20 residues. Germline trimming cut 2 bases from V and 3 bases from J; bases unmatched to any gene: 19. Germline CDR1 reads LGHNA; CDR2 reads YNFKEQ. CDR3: CASSQYALGSLAGGTDTQYF. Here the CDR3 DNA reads TGTGCCAGCAGCCAATATGCGTTGGGGAGTTTGGCGGGGGGTACAGATACGCAGTATTTT.

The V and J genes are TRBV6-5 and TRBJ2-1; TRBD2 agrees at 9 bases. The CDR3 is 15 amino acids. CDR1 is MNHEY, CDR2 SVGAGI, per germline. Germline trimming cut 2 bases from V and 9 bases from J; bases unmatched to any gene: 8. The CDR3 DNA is TGTGCCAGCAGTTACATCCGGACTAGCGTTAGTGAGCAGTTCTTC. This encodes CASSYIRTSVSEQFF.

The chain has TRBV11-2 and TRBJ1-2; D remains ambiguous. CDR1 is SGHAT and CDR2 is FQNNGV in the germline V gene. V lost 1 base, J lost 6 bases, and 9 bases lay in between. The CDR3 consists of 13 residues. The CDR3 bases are TGTGCCAGCAGCTTAGGTCAAGCTCATGGCTACACCTTC. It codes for CASSLGQAHGYTF.

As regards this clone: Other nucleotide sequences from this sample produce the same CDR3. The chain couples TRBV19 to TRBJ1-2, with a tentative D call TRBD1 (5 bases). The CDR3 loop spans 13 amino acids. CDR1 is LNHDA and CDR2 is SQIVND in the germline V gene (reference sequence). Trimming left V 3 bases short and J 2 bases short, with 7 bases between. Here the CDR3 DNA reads TGTGCCAGTAGTATGGGGCGGAACTATGGCTACACCTTC. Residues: CASSMGRNYGYTF.

In nucleotides, the CDR3 is TGTGCCAGCAGTGAAGGAGGACAGGCCTTCTACGAGCAGTACTTC. Its protein product is CASSEGGQAFYEQYF. The gene calls are TRBV6-1 and TRBJ2-7; 7 positions match TRBD1. The trim removed 1 base at V and 3 bases at J, leaving 6 bases unmatched. Germline loops: CDR1 MNHNS, CDR2 SASEGT. CDR3 length equals 15 residues.

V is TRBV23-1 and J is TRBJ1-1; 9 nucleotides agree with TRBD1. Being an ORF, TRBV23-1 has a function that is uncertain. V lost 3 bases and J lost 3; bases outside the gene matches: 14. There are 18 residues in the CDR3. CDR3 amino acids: CASSQLEDRGGIDTEAFF. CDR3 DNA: TGCGCCAGCAGTCAGCTCGAGGACAGGGGAGGTATAGACACTGAAGCTTTCTTT.

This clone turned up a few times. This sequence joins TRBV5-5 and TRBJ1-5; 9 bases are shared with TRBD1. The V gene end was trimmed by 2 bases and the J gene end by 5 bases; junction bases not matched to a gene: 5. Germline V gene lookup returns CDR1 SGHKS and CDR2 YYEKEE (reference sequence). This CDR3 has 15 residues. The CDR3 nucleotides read TGTGCCAGCAGCTTTGGGACAGGGTCTGATCAGCCCCAGCATTTT. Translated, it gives CASSFGTGSDQPQHF.